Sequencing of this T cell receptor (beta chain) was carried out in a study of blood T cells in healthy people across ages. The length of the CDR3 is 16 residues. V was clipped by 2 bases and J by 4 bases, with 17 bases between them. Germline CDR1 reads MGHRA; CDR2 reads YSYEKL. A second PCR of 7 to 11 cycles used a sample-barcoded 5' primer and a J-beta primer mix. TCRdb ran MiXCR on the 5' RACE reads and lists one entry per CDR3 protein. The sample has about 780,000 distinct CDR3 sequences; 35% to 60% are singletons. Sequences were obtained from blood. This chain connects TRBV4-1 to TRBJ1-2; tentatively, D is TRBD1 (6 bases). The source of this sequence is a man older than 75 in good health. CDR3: CASSQSGGELGYGYTF. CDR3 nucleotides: TGCGCCAGCAGCCAATCCGGGGGCGAATTGGGCTATGGCTACACCTTC.